This T cell receptor (beta chain) was profiled in a study of T-cell memory formation after mild COVID-19. 5'RACE with constant-segment primers yielded barcoded, UMI-tagged TCR alpha and TCR beta cDNA libraries. One entry per CDR3 protein, called by TCRdb with MiXCR from the 5' RACE reads. Among fewer than 350,000 distinct CDR3 sequences listed, about a sixth were seen once. The CDR3 length is 16 residues. V was cut by 5 bases and J by 5 bases, with 22 bases left in between. The germline gives CDR1 SGHTA, CDR2 FQGNSA. The chain employs TRBV7-2 and TRBJ2-7; tentatively, D is TRBD1 (5 bases). The TCR originated in a man between 18 and 35 years old who had mild COVID-19 (a few samples of this study predate the infection). Cell type and time point are not known. The source material was PBMCs or a T cell subset sorted from them (not recorded which). The CDR3 DNA reads TGTGCCAGCAGCCAATGGATAGGGGCGCTTATCGACGAGCAGTACTTC. It codes for CASSQWIGALIDEQYF. Supplemented by reference TRBV7-2 and TRBJ2-7, the full variable domain reads GAGVSQSPSNKVTEKGKDVELRCDPISGHTALYWYRQSLGQGLEFLIYFQGNSAPDKSGLPSDRFSAERTGGSVSTLTIQRTQQEDSAVYLCASSQWIGALIDEQYFGPGTRLTVT.